The 19 T cell receptor beta chains listed next were all sequenced from one sample in a study of control samples from healthy donors and cancer patients. Libraries were prepared by immunoSEQ multiplex PCR; TCRdb keeps only in-frame clonotypes and omits some of them. The sample carries about 85,000 clones, less than 90% recorded once. Input material: blood. These receptors came from a woman aged 55-75 years in good health.

The chain uses TRBV19 and TRBJ2-1, with 8 bases that match TRBD2. Germline lookup yields CDR1 LNHDA and CDR2 SQIVND (reference sequence). The length of the CDR3 is 13 residues. Unmatched junction bases numbered 9, after V lost 7 bases and J lost 10 bases. CDR3 bases: TGTGCCAGTAATCCGGGGGGGCCTGGGGAGCAGTTCTTC. This encodes CASNPGGPGEQFF.

The rearrangement joins TRBV3-1 (or the pseudogene TRBV3-2) to TRBJ1-2; D not certain. Trimming cost V 5 bases and J 7 bases, with 17 bases left between them. CDR1 and CDR2 (germline): LGHDT, YNNKEL (reference sequence). The CDR3 is made up of 14 amino acids. This CDR3 reads CASSSRGRAGGYTF. The DNA for the CDR3 is TGTGCCAGCAGCTCACGAGGCCGGGCCGGTGGCTACACCTTC.

This CDR3 reads CASSYTGADTQYF. The CDR3 DNA follows: TGCGCCAGCAGTTACACAGGTGCAGATACGCAGTATTTT. J is TRBJ2-3 and V is TRBV5-1; possible D gene TRBD1, 5 bases. V lost 5 bases, J lost 4 bases, and 11 bases lay in between. Germline V lookup: CDR1 SGHRS, CDR2 YFSETQ. This CDR3 contains 13 residues.

The rearrangement joins TRBV4-2 to TRBJ2-7; unclear D gene. CDR1 is LGHNA, CDR2 YNFKEQ, per germline. V gave up 0 bases and J gave up 2 bases, with 11 bases separating them. The CDR3 is 15 amino acids. CDR3 sequence: CASSQDLASPYEQYF. The DNA for the CDR3 is TGTGCCAGCAGCCAAGATCTTGCCTCCCCCTACGAGCAGTACTTC.

This chain joins TRBV18 and TRBJ2-7; 9 bases are a match to TRBD2. Trimming at V came to 5 bases and at J to 4 bases, leaving 6 bases not matched to a gene. This CDR3 has 14 amino acids. Germline V CDR1 and CDR2: KGHSH, LQKENI. CDR3 nucleotides: TGTGCCAGCTCAGGAGCGGGAGGAAGGTACGAGCAGTACTTC. Encoded protein: CASSGAGGRYEQYF.

This chain joins TRBV6-5 and TRBJ2-7; D remains unclear. The V and J ends lost 4 bases and 3 bases respectively, with 10 bases between them. CDR3 length: 13 amino acids. The germline V gene encodes CDR1 MNHEY and CDR2 SVGAGI. CDR3 loop: CASSLRRYYEQYF. The CDR3, as DNA: TGTGCCAGCAGTTTGAGGCGCTACTACGAGCAGTACTTC.

J is TRBJ2-1 and V is TRBV6-5; 9 nucleotides agree with TRBD2. V gave up 5 bases and J gave up 9 bases; unmatched junction bases: 11. This CDR3 has 15 amino acids. CDR1 and CDR2 (germline): MNHEY, SVGAGI. In DNA form, the CDR3 reads TGTGCCAGCAGTCTAGGGGCGGGAGGGCAGGCTGAGCAGTTCTTC. This sequence encodes CASSLGAGGQAEQFF.

This clone appeared a single time. One end of the junction fails to match germline, which may point to a read error. Other DNA sequences in this sample translate to the same CDR3. V usage is TRBV29-1 and J usage is TRBJ1-2; TRBD1 agrees at 9 bases. Germline CDR1 SQVTM, CDR2 ANQGSEA. The CDR3 extends over 15 amino acids. CDR3 nucleotides: TGCAGCGTTGAAGATCTGGGGGACAGGGAGGATGGTTACACCTTC. As protein: CSVEDLGDREDGYTF.

V usage is TRBV27 and J usage is TRBJ2-3; no clear D. From germline, CDR1 is MNHEY and CDR2 SMNVEV (reference sequence). The V gene lost 4 bases and the J gene lost 7 bases, with 12 bases spanning the gap. The CDR3 extends over 13 amino acids. The CDR3 coding sequence is TGTGCCAGCAGTTCCGATTTGGGGAATACGCAGTATTTT. As protein: CASSSDLGNTQYF.

The rearrangement joins TRBV7-6 to TRBJ2-5; D gene unclear. The CDR3 has 15 residues. Germline V gene data show CDR1 as SGHVS and CDR2 as FNYEAQ. V was clipped by 4 bases and J by 2 bases, with 14 bases between them. In DNA, the CDR3 is TGTGCCAGCAGCTATACACCCGGACCACAAGAGACCCAGTACTTC. It codes for CASSYTPGPQETQYF.

This chain uses TRBV6-1 with TRBJ2-5; D is undetermined. The CDR3 has 13 residues. The germline V gene encodes CDR1 MNHNS and CDR2 SASEGT. The V end was cut by 3 bases, the J end by 4 bases, with 9 bases between. The CDR3 reads CASSETPGETQYF. The CDR3, as DNA: TGTGCCAGCAGTGAGACACCAGGAGAGACCCAGTACTTC.

The chain carries TRBV2 and TRBJ2-2, with D perhaps TRBD2 (6 bases). Trimming left V 2 bases short and J 7 bases short, with 17 bases between. CDR3 length: 16 amino acids. The germline CDR1 and CDR2 sequences are SNHLY and FYNNEI. The CDR3 spells CASSETGTPLDGELFF. CDR3 DNA: TGTGCCAGCAGTGAAACGGGGACTCCTCTGGACGGGGAGCTGTTTTTT.

This clone showed up just once. The chain recombines TRBV5-1 with TRBJ2-1, with TRBD2 matching 12 bases. CDR1 is SGHRS and CDR2 is YFSETQ in the germline V gene. V shed 7 bases and J 0 bases; nucleotides not matched to a gene: 11. The CDR3 spans 18 residues. CDR3 coding DNA: TGCGCCAGCCAACTACTAGCGGGGGGCCTCAGCTCCTACAATGAGCAGTTCTTC. Encoded protein: CASQLLAGGLSSYNEQFF.

The J gene is TRBJ2-1, the V gene TRBV19; D possibly matches TRBD1 or TRBD2 (5 bases each). The CDR3 length is 17 residues. V lost 6 bases and J lost 2, with 20 bases in between. Looked up from germline, CDR1 is LNHDA and CDR2 is SQIVND (reference sequence). The CDR3 region has the DNA TGTGCCAGTAGCACCGGGGCAAGTAGTCGAGCCTACAATGAGCAGTTCTTC. Protein sequence: CASSTGASSRAYNEQFF.

V usage is TRBV28 and J usage is TRBJ1-2; 8 bases are shared with TRBD1. Germline CDR1 reads MDHEN; CDR2 reads SYDVKM. The CDR3 is made up of 14 amino acids. Unmatched junction bases numbered 10, after V lost 6 bases and J lost 7 bases. CDR3 DNA: TGTGCCAGCAGATTAACAGGGGGGGCGTTTGGCTACACCTTC. It translates to CASRLTGGAFGYTF.

The J gene is TRBJ2-4, the V gene TRBV15; 11 bases are a match to TRBD2. The germline CDR1 and CDR2 sequences are LNHNV and YYDKDF (reference sequence). Germline trimming cut 3 bases from V and 9 bases from J; bases unmatched to any gene: 7. The CDR3 spans 15 residues. The DNA for the CDR3 is TGTGCCACCAGCAGCGAACTAGCGGGAGTGAGCATTCAGTACTTC. It translates to CATSSELAGVSIQYF. The full variable domain, in which reference TRBV15 and TRBJ2-4 provide the parts outside the CDR3, is DAMVIQNPRYQVTQFGKPVTLSCSQTLNHNVMYWYQQKSSQAPKLLFHYYDKDFNNEADTPDNFQSRRPNTSFCFLDIRSPGLGDTAMYLCATSSELAGVSIQYFGAGTRLSVL.

This clone showed up just once. The J gene is TRBJ1-5, the V gene TRBV18; D perhaps matches TRBD1 (6 bases). The V end lost 5 bases, the J end lost 6 bases, and 17 bases lay between the germline ends. Per the germline V gene, CDR1 is KGHSH and CDR2 is LQKENI. The CDR3 is made up of 15 amino acids. The CDR3 here is CASSTTGKRGQPQHF. Written as DNA, the CDR3 is TGTGCCAGCTCAACAACAGGGAAGAGGGGTCAGCCCCAGCATTTT.

The chain combines TRBV5-1 with TRBJ2-2, with TRBD2 matching 8 bases. V trimming: 4 bases; J trimming: 7 bases; junction bases outside the gene matches: 12. The germline V gene encodes CDR1 SGHRS and CDR2 YFSETQ. The CDR3 totals 16 residues. This chain's CDR3 is CASSHGGLGGIGELFF. For the CDR3, the DNA is TGCGCCAGCAGCCATGGGGGACTAGGAGGCATCGGGGAGCTGTTTTTT.

J is TRBJ2-1 and V is TRBV5-8; 11 bases align to TRBD1. The ends lost 4 bases at V and 2 bases at J; junction bases unmatched: 2. Germline V gives CDR1 SGHTS, CDR2 YDEGEE. The CDR3 has 15 amino acids. The chain's CDR3 is CASSKGQGAYNEQFF. CDR3 bases: TGTGCCAGCAGCAAGGGACAGGGGGCCTACAATGAGCAGTTCTTC.